One TCR beta chain is described in this entry. The sample belongs to a study of shared clonotypes between healthy human individuals. CDR1 GTSNPN and CDR2 SVGIG come from the germline V gene (reference sequence). The CDR3 spans 13 residues. Trimming cost V 1 base and J 6 bases; bases outside gene matches: 4. Measured with immunoSEQ multiplex PCR; TCRdb has only the in-frame clones, and not every one. This repertoire shows more than 2,000,000 clones, more than 85% found once; its top ten account for 0.39%. Sequenced material: naive CD4+ T cells from PBMCs. Subset specified: CD45RA+ positively selected. The chain uses TRBV30 and TRBJ2-3, with 7 nucleotides matching TRBD2. This receptor was taken from a man between 18 and 35 years old in good health. Some clones in this sample may be carry-over from other donors' samples. In DNA, the CDR3 is TGTGCCTGGAGTGCGCGGGAGAAGGATACGCAGTATTTT. It codes for CAWSAREKDTQYF.